The 18 T cell receptor beta chains reported below all come from one sample, sequenced in a study of T cell changes during pregnancy in multiple sclerosis. The method was immunoSEQ multiplex PCR; TCRdb's version includes in-frame clones alone and lacks a portion of them. Among 70,000 or so clones, 91% were seen once, and the ten largest hold about 0.7%. Sequenced here: peripheral blood, sampled in the third trimester of pregnancy. These receptor sequences come from a female donor in good health, enrolled as a control in a pregnancy study.

In its sample, this clone was seen once. The J gene is TRBJ1-1, the V gene TRBV5-5; TRBD1 is a possible D gene (6 bases). The length of the CDR3 is 14 residues. V gave up 3 bases and J gave up 1 base, with 10 bases separating them. CDR1 is SGHKS and CDR2 is YYEKEE in the germline V gene (reference sequence). This chain's CDR3 is CASSSLQGNTEAFF. For the CDR3, the DNA is TGTGCCAGCAGCTCCCTACAGGGGAACACTGAAGCTTTCTTT.

The chain employs TRBV27 and TRBJ2-7, with a tentative D call TRBD1 (6 bases). The CDR3 is 15 amino acids. The germline V and J ends were trimmed by 0 bases and 3 bases, with 12 bases remaining between them. Germline CDR1 MNHEY, CDR2 SMNVEV (reference sequence). CDR3 bases: TGTGCCAGCAGTTTATCTTCCAGGGGAGACTACGAGCAGTACTTC. This sequence encodes CASSLSSRGDYEQYF.

The V call is TRBV27, the J call TRBJ1-3, with D tentatively TRBD1 (6 bases). In germline, CDR1 is MNHEY, CDR2 SMNVEV (reference sequence). V was clipped by 3 bases and J by 9 bases, with 15 bases between them. CDR3 length: 14 residues. CDR3 region: CASSFAGGGGTIYF. Written as DNA, the CDR3 is TGTGCCAGCAGTTTTGCGGGGGGCGGCGGCACCATATATTTT.

The V gene is TRBV6-6, the J gene TRBJ1-4; 8 bases match TRBD1. With 0 bases clipped from V and 7 bases from J, the junction kept 4 bases outside the gene matches. The CDR3 is 15 residues long. Germline lookup yields CDR1 MNHNY and CDR2 SVGAGI (reference sequence). The CDR3 region is CASSYSNRGGEKLFF. CDR3 sequence (DNA): TGTGCCAGCAGTTACTCAAACAGGGGGGGTGAAAAACTGTTTTTT.

This rearrangement joins TRBV5-1 to TRBJ2-3; 7 bases fit TRBD1. The CDR3 runs 14 residues. The V and J ends lost 0 bases and 4 bases, in that order; junction bases with no gene match: 2. Germline V gives CDR1 SGHRS, CDR2 YFSETQ. CDR3: CASSLGQGSDTQYF. The CDR3 bases are TGCGCCAGCAGCTTGGGACAGGGCTCAGATACGCAGTATTTT.

The chain links TRBV7-9 to TRBJ1-6; tentative D call: TRBD1 (6 bases). V lost 5 bases, J lost 9 bases, and 11 bases lay in between. This CDR3 is 13 amino acids long. Looked up from germline, CDR1 is SEHNR and CDR2 is FQNEAQ (reference sequence). The CDR3 sequence is CASSPRDTSPLHF. The CDR3 nucleotides read TGTGCCAGCAGCCCCCGGGACACTTCACCCCTCCACTTT.

The table lists this clone with a count of one. The genes are TRBV27 and TRBJ2-1, with 7 bases that match TRBD2. Per germline, CDR1 MNHEY and CDR2 SMNVEV (reference sequence). With 6 bases clipped from V and 4 bases from J, the junction kept 6 bases outside the gene matches. The length of the CDR3 is 14 residues. CDR3 DNA sequence: TGTGCCAGCAGCTTCCTAGCGGTTTACAATGAGCAGTTCTTC. Amino acids: CASSFLAVYNEQFF.

This clone was seen a few times. The V gene is TRBV20-1, the J gene TRBJ1-2; D is unclear. V was shortened by 6 bases and J by 0 bases, with 5 bases between the two germline ends. The CDR3 spans 11 residues. Germline V gives CDR1 DFQATT, CDR2 SNEGSKA (reference sequence). The CDR3 bases are TGCAGTGCGTTTACTAACTATGGCTACACCTTC. Translation: CSAFTNYGYTF.

The chain links TRBV19 to TRBJ2-1; 9 bases are shared with TRBD1. This CDR3 has 16 residues. J gave up 4 bases and V 4 bases, and 8 bases lay outside the gene matches. CDR1 is LNHDA and CDR2 is SQIVND in the germline V gene (reference sequence). The CDR3 DNA reads as TGTGCCAGTAGTACCGGGACAGGGACTTCGTACAATGAGCAGTTCTTC. This encodes CASSTGTGTSYNEQFF.

The rearrangement links TRBV5-6 to TRBJ1-2, with D maybe TRBD1 (6 bases). CDR1 and CDR2 from the germline V gene are SGHDT and YYEEEE. The CDR3 is 14 amino acids. V lost 1 base, J lost 4 bases, and 11 bases lay in between. The CDR3 bases are TGTGCCAGCAGCTTGACAGGGACGACCTATGGCTACACCTTC. It is translated as CASSLTGTTYGYTF.

The rearrangement uses TRBV28 and TRBJ2-6; 8 bases fit TRBD2. The germline gives CDR1 MDHEN, CDR2 SYDVKM. J lost 1 base, V lost 8 bases, and 10 bases had no gene match. This CDR3 region has 17 residues. The CDR3 is CASDRAGALSGANVLTF. The CDR3 DNA is TGTGCCAGCGACAGAGCGGGAGCCCTATCTGGGGCCAACGTCCTGACTTTC.

The chain has TRBV5-1 and TRBJ2-1, with D maybe TRBD1 (6 bases). Per germline, CDR1 SGHRS and CDR2 YFSETQ. The CDR3 is 15 residues long. V was shortened by 0 bases and J by 1 base, with 8 bases between the two germline ends. The CDR3 nucleotides are TGCGCCAGCAGCTTGGTACAGGGATCCTACAATGAGCAGTTCTTC. Translating gives CASSLVQGSYNEQFF.

This clone is a singleton in its sample. This chain connects TRBV7-2 to TRBJ2-6; no definite D call. The CDR3 runs 15 residues. The V end lost 1 base, the J end lost 0 bases, and 4 bases lay between the germline ends. In germline, CDR1 is SGHTA, CDR2 FQGNSA. CDR3 sequence: CASSLVLSGANVLTF. In DNA form, the CDR3 reads TGTGCCAGCAGCTTAGTACTCTCTGGGGCCAACGTCCTGACTTTC.

The CDR3 is CASSSGGADYGYTF. CDR3 DNA sequence: TGTGCCAGCAGTTCAGGGGGCGCGGACTATGGCTACACCTTC. The chain has TRBV28 and TRBJ1-2, with 8 bases identical to TRBD1. The CDR3 covers 14 residues. Unmatched junction bases numbered 4, after V lost 4 bases and J lost 3 bases. Per the germline V gene, CDR1 is MDHEN and CDR2 is SYDVKM.

This clone is termed medium-sized (0.01 to 0.1%). The rearrangement uses TRBV6-1 and TRBJ1-1; D is possibly TRBD1 (5 bases). Germline assignment: CDR1 MNHNS and CDR2 SASEGT. The V and J ends lost 3 bases and 3 bases respectively, with 11 bases between them. The CDR3 loop spans 14 amino acids. CDR3 nucleotide sequence: TGTGCCAGCAGTGAGTCGACAGACCACACTGAAGCTTTCTTT. Its translation: CASSESTDHTEAFF.

The chain has TRBV7-2 and TRBJ2-5; 7 bases agree with TRBD1. From germline, CDR1 is SGHTA and CDR2 FQGNSA. This CDR3 is built from 15 residues. The ends lost 4 bases at V and 0 bases at J; junction bases unmatched: 5. The CDR3 nucleotides read TGTGCCAGCAGCTGGAACAGGGGTTACCAAGAGACCCAGTACTTC. Translation gives CASSWNRGYQETQYF. The whole variable domain, filled in from reference TRBV7-2 and TRBJ2-5, reads GAGVSQSPSNKVTEKGKDVELRCDPISGHTALYWYRQSLGQGLEFLIYFQGNSAPDKSGLPSDRFSAERTGGSVSTLTIQRTQQEDSAVYLCASSWNRGYQETQYFGPGTRLLVL.

This clone was counted between two and nine times. The chain employs TRBV19 and TRBJ1-1; 8 positions agree with TRBD1. With V trimmed by 5 bases and J by 6 bases, 8 bases remained unmatched. Germline CDR1 is LNHDA and CDR2 is SQIVND (reference sequence). The CDR3 is 14 residues long. This CDR3 reads CASSRGQGVAEAFF. CDR3 DNA sequence: TGTGCCAGTAGTCGAGGACAGGGAGTGGCTGAAGCTTTCTTT. Combining the CDR3 with reference TRBV19 and TRBJ1-1 gives the whole variable domain DGGITQSPKYLFRKEGQNVTLSCEQNLNHDAMYWYRQDPGQGLRLIYYSQIVNDFQKGDIAEGYSVSREKKESFPLTVTSAQKNPTAFYLCASSRGQGVAEAFFGQGTRLTVV.

The J gene is TRBJ2-1, the V gene TRBV7-2; maybe TRBD2 (6 bases). Germline V gene data show CDR1 as SGHTA and CDR2 as FQGNSA. The CDR3 spans 15 residues. The ends were cut back, 1 base at V and 6 bases at J, with 13 bases in the middle. The CDR3: CASSLGGVRGNEQFF. CDR3 coding DNA: TGTGCCAGCAGCTTAGGCGGGGTCCGGGGCAATGAGCAGTTCTTC.